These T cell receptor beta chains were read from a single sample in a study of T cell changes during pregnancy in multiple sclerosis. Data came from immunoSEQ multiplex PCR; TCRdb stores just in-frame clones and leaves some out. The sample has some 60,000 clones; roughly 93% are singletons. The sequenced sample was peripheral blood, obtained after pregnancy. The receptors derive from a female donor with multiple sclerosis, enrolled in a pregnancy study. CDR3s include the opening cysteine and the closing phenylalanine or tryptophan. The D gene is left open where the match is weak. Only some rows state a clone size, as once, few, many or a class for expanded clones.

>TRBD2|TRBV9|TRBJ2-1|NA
CASSVGTGGPYNEQFF
TGTGCCAGCAGCGTAGGCACGGGAGGGCCTTACAATGAGCAGTTCTTC
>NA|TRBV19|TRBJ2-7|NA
CASSPNRVSEQYF
TGTGCCAGTAGTCCAAACAGGGTATCCGAGCAGTACTTC
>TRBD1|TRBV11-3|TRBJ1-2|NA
CASSLTLGTGDPYGYTF
TGTGCCAGCAGCCTGACGCTTGGGACAGGGGATCCCTATGGCTACACCTTC
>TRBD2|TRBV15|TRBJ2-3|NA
CATSADAGGPSDTQYF
TGTGCCACCAGCGCAGACGCGGGAGGGCCGTCAGATACGCAGTATTTT
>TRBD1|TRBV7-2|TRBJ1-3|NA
CASSLGQGTSSIYF
TGTGCCAGCAGCTTAGGACAGGGAACCTCATCCATATATTTT
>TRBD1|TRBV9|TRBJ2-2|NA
CASSAGTGFNTGELFF
TGTGCCAGCAGCGCCGGGACAGGATTTAACACCGGGGAGCTGTTTTTT
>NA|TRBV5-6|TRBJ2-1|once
CASSFAPGYGANEQFF
TGTGCCAGCAGCTTTGCTCCCGGGTATGGGGCCAATGAGCAGTTCTTC
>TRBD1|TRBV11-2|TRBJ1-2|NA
CASSPSRDRVGGYTF
TGTGCCAGCAGCCCGTCCCGGGACAGGGTCGGAGGCTACACCTTC
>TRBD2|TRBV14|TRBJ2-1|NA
CASSPLAGSYNEQFF
TGTGCCAGCAGCCCCCTAGCGGGTTCCTACAATGAGCAGTTCTTC
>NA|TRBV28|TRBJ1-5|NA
CASSPSGRDSNQPQHF
TGTGCCAGCAGCCCCTCTGGCAGGGATAGCAATCAGCCCCAGCATTTT
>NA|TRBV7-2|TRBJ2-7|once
CASSLWGTNSYEQYF
TGTGCCAGCAGCTTATGGGGGACAAATTCCTACGAGCAGTACTTC
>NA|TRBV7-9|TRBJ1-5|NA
CASSRYNQPQHF
TGTGCCAGCAGCCGCTACAATCAGCCCCAGCATTTT
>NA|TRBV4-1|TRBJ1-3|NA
CASSHNTQDTHSGNTIYF
TGCGCCAGCAGCCACAACACGCAGGACACTCACTCTGGAAACACCATATATTTT
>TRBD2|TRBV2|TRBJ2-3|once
CASSALAGGADTQYF
TGTGCCAGCAGTGCACTAGCGGGAGGAGCAGATACGCAGTATTTT
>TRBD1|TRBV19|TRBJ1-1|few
CASSNQGGNTEAFF
TGTGCCAGTAGTAACCAGGGGGGGAACACTGAAGCTTTCTTT
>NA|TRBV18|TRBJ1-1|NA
CASSPPGYTEAFF
TGTGCCAGCTCACCCCCGGGGTACACTGAAGCTTTCTTT
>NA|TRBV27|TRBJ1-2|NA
CASSHGRDVSGYTF
TGTGCCAGCAGTCATGGCAGGGATGTGAGTGGCTACACCTTC
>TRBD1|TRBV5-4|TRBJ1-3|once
CASSFFTGAAISGNTIYF
TGTGCCAGCAGCTTTTTTACAGGGGCCGCCATCTCTGGAAACACCATATATTTT
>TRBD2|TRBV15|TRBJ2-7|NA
CATSPSSGREQYF
TGTGCCACCAGCCCGTCTAGCGGGAGGGAGCAGTACTTC
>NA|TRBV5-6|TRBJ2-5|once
CASSLAGLGVKETQYF
TGTGCCAGCAGCTTGGCCGGGTTAGGCGTAAAAGAGACCCAGTACTTC
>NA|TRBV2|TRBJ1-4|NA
CASDTGTLREKLFF
TGTGCCAGCGATACCGGGACACTAAGGGAAAAACTGTTTTTT
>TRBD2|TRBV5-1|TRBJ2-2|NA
CASTPLSGVNTGELFF
TGCGCCAGCACCCCACTGAGCGGGGTAAACACCGGGGAGCTGTTTTTT
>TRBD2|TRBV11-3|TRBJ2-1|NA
CASSLDSGRAGNEQFF
TGTGCCAGCAGCTTAGACAGCGGGAGGGCCGGTAATGAGCAGTTCTTC
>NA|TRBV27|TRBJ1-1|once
CASSLRPRGNTEAFF
TGTGCCAGCAGTTTACGGCCAAGGGGGAACACTGAAGCTTTCTTT
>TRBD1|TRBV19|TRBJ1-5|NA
CASSIQGASNQPQHF
TGTGCCAGTAGCATACAGGGGGCCTCGAATCAGCCCCAGCATTTT
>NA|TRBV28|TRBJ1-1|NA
CASSLGGRRNTEAFF
TGTGCCAGCAGTTTGGGAGGCCGGCGGAACACTGAAGCTTTCTTT
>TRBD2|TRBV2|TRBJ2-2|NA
CASMRRLAGHTGELFF
TGTGCCAGCATGAGGCGTTTAGCGGGACACACCGGGGAGCTGTTTTTT
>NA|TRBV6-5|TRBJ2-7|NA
CASSYVGGAFGEQYF
TGTGCCAGCAGTTATGTAGGGGGGGCGTTTGGCGAGCAGTACTTC
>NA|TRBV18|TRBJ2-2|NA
CASKRSNTGELFF
TGTGCCAGTAAACGGTCCAACACCGGGGAGCTGTTTTTT
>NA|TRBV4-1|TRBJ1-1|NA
CASSQVGGRTEAFF
TGCGCCAGCAGCCAAGTAGGGGGACGGACTGAAGCTTTCTTT
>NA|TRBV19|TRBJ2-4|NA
CASGPTINRVPLAKNIQYF
TGTGCCAGTGGACCCACAATAAACAGGGTCCCTTTAGCCAAAAACATTCAGTACTTC
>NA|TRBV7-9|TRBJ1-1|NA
CASSTNLRGLKRNTEAFF
TGTGCCAGCAGCACGAATCTCAGGGGCCTTAAACGGAACACTGAAGCTTTCTTT
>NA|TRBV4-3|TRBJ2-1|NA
CASSQARGPEQFF
TGCGCCAGCAGCCAAGCCCGTGGGCCTGAGCAGTTCTTC
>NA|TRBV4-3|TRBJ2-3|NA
CASSQRGRWGTDTQYF
TGCGCCAGCAGCCAGAGAGGGCGGTGGGGCACAGATACGCAGTATTTT
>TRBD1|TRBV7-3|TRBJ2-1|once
CASSLLGQGEQQFF
TGTGCCAGCAGCCTCCTGGGACAGGGAGAGCAGCAGTTCTTC
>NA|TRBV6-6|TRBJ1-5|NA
CASSALDRTNQPQHF
TGTGCCAGCAGTGCCTTGGACAGAACCAATCAGCCCCAGCATTTT
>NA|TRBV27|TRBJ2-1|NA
CASSLSVWTGGREVYNEQFF
TGTGCCAGCAGTTTATCGGTCTGGACAGGTGGGCGGGAGGTCTACAATGAGCAGTTCTTC
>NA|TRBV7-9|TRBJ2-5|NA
CASSRAMGGAMTQYF
TGTGCCAGCAGCCGGGCGATGGGGGGGGCTATGACCCAGTACTTC
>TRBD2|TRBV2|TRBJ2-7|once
CASSEGSSGAISYEQYF
TGTGCCAGCAGTGAGGGTTCTAGCGGGGCTATTTCCTACGAGCAGTACTTC
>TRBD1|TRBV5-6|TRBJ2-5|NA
CASSTTGEETQYF
TGTGCCAGCAGCACGACAGGGGAGGAGACCCAGTACTTC
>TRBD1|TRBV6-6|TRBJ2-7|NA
CAITSQGAGEDEQYF
TGTGCCATCACCTCTCAGGGGGCAGGGGAAGACGAGCAGTACTTC
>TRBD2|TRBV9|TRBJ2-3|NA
CASSVELAGATRPDTQYF
TGTGCCAGCAGCGTAGAGCTAGCGGGAGCTACAAGGCCAGATACGCAGTATTTT
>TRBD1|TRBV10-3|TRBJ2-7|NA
CAAGQGIHEQYF
TGTGCCGCAGGACAGGGGATTCACGAGCAGTACTTC
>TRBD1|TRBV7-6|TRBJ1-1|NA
CASSLAGTGGVLNTEAFF
TGTGCCAGCAGCTTAGCAGGGACAGGGGGCGTACTAAACACTGAAGCTTTCTTT
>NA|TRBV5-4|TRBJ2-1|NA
CASSLENINKQFF
TGTGCCAGCAGCTTGGAGAACATAAACAAGCAGTTCTTC
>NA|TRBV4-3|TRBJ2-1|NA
CASSHGVRDSKDNEQFF
TGCGCCAGCAGCCACGGGGTGAGGGACTCCAAAGACAATGAGCAGTTCTTC
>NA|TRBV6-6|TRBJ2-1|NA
CASSYSVARGNEQFF
TGTGCCAGCAGTTACTCGGTAGCCCGGGGGAATGAGCAGTTCTTC
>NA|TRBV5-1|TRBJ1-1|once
CASSLGQFRTTEAFF
TGCGCCAGCAGCTTGGGACAGTTCAGAACCACTGAAGCTTTCTTT
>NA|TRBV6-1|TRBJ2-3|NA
CASSEALLAPDTQYF
TGTGCCAGCAGTGAAGCGCTACTAGCTCCAGATACGCAGTATTTT
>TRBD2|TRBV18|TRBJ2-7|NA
CASSTGGVPYEQYF
TGTGCCAGCTCCACGGGGGGAGTACCCTACGAGCAGTACTTC
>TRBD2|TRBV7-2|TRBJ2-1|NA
CASSSGTSGNEQFF
TGTGCCAGCAGCTCAGGGACTAGTGGCAATGAGCAGTTCTTC
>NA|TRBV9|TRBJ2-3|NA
CASTPGSTDTQYF
TGTGCCAGCACCCCGGGGAGCACAGATACGCAGTATTTT
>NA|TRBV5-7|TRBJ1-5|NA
CASSLVRLTGRWAQHF
TGTGCCAGCAGCTTGGTTAGGTTGACGGGAAGGTGGGCCCAGCATTTT
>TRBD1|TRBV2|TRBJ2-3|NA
CASSRQGTDTQYF
TGTGCCAGCAGTCGACAGGGAACAGATACGCAGTATTTT
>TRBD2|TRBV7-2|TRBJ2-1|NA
CASNPRVGGSYNEQFF
TGTGCCAGCAATCCGCGCGTCGGGGGGAGTTACAATGAGCAGTTCTTC
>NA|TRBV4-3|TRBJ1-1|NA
CASSQDRQVMNTEAFF
TGCGCCAGCAGCCAGGACCGACAGGTTATGAACACTGAAGCTTTCTTT
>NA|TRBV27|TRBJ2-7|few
CASSPTGFEQYF
TGTGCCAGCAGTCCTACAGGGTTCGAGCAGTACTTC